This is a list of T cell receptor beta chains from one sample in a study of shared clonotypes between healthy human individuals. Sequenced by immunoSEQ multiplex PCR; TCRdb stores in-frame clones only, minus some. This table holds about 2.2 million clones, over 85% found once. What was sequenced was naive CD8+ T cells from PBMCs. Receptor source: a man aged 18 to 29 in good health. Some clones in this sample may be carry-over from other donors' samples. Each CDR3 is given without its conserved first and last residue. A D gene is named only where the DNA matches it firmly.

j_gene	v_gene	d_gene	CDR3aa
TRBJ2-1	TRBV27	NA	ASSLRPGLVHNEQF
TRBJ2-6	TRBV5-4	NA	ASQHENSGANVLT
TRBJ2-6	TRBV5-5	TRBD2	ASSLERGGAPSGANVLT
TRBJ2-2	TRBV7-9	NA	ASSRDTGELF
TRBJ1-1	TRBV19	NA	ASSISGALNTEAF
TRBJ1-5	TRBV5-5	NA	ASSWNDRENQPQH
TRBJ1-4	TRBV9	NA	ASSVSDDDPGGEKLF
TRBJ2-4	TRBV11-2	NA	ASSPGAGLAKNIQY
TRBJ2-2	TRBV7-8	NA	ASRAPGRWSGELF
TRBJ1-5	TRBV6-5	NA	ASSLYWGNQPQH
TRBJ2-5	TRBV27	NA	ASSFLGTEGVETQY
TRBJ2-5	TRBV6-5	NA	ASSDGSETQY
TRBJ2-3	TRBV4-3	TRBD1	ASSQGRQGSTDTQY
TRBJ2-1	TRBV13	TRBD2	ASSLDERDYNEQF
TRBJ1-1	TRBV9	NA	ASSVHPQGREAF
TRBJ2-7	TRBV14	NA	ASSPGLHEQY
TRBJ2-1	TRBV9	NA	ASTGGLYNEQF
TRBJ2-2	TRBV5-1	NA	ASSFEVGGEITLNTGELF
TRBJ2-7	TRBV6-5	TRBD2	ASSYSTSPVEQY
TRBJ2-7	TRBV30	NA	AWSVTWGGYEQY
NA	TRBV19	TRBD1	ASSRYGTAGTEQY
TRBJ2-1	TRBV7-9	NA	ASSARGSDPDNEQF
TRBJ1-4	TRBV7-3	NA	ASSQGSPNEKLF
TRBJ2-3	TRBV28	TRBD2	ASSLLAGDTQY
TRBJ2-1	TRBV11-2	TRBD2	ASSFTYLSGSDYNEQF
TRBJ2-2	TRBV14	NA	ASSQGLLNTGELF
TRBJ2-7	TRBV30	TRBD1	AWTSGQGAGEQY
TRBJ1-1	TRBV13	NA	ASEDIDRSTEAF
TRBJ2-3	TRBV7-6	NA	ASSLGVGYSSTDTQY
TRBJ2-7	TRBV11-2	TRBD1	ASSNYPGTGFYEQY
TRBJ1-2	TRBV7-9	NA	ASSLVSRDYGYT
TRBJ2-2	TRBV5-1	TRBD2	ASSLPQDMSPTSGGTGELF
TRBJ1-1	TRBV11-2	NA	ASSLVRGLGAVTEAF
TRBJ2-1	TRBV27	NA	ASREGPYNEQF
TRBJ2-3	TRBV5-1	TRBD2	ASSLVPSGRPADTQY
TRBJ2-1	TRBV27	NA	ASSSGQLGYNEQF